This is a list of T cell receptor beta chains from one sample in a study of beta chain features in type 1 diabetes. Clones were sequenced by immunoSEQ multiplex PCR, and TCRdb holds only the in-frame ones, with some missing. The sample lists 35,000 to 45,000 clones, approximately 60% occurring once. The sample consisted of Tregs from blood. These receptors were obtained from a woman aged 25-40 years in good health. Each CDR3 is given with its conserved first and last residue. The D gene is left open where the match is weak. For some rows the clone size is stated as once, few or many, or as a class when expanded; others skip it.

J: TRBJ2-6; size: once; V: TRBV7-3; D: TRBD2; CDR3: CASSPSGRPPGANVLTF; DNA: TGTGCCAGCAGCCCTAGCGGGAGGCCGCCTGGGGCCAACGTCCTGACTTTC
J: TRBJ2-7; size: once; V: TRBV7-2; D: TRBD1; CDR3: CASSYRTGGSDEQYF; DNA: TGTGCCAGCAGCTATCGGACAGGGGGATCAGACGAGCAGTACTTC
J: TRBJ2-3; size: NA; V: TRBV19; D: TRBD1; CDR3: CASSIRTGATDTQYF; DNA: TGTGCCAGTAGTATCCGGACAGGGGCCACAGATACGCAGTATTTT
J: TRBJ2-7; size: NA; V: TRBV18; D: TRBD1; CDR3: CASSPPRQGSYEQYF; DNA: TGTGCCAGCTCACCCCCCAGACAGGGCTCCTACGAGCAGTACTTC
J: TRBJ1-3; size: few; V: TRBV29-1; D: NA; CDR3: CSAVWGNTIYF; DNA: TGCAGCGCAGTTTGGGGAAACACCATATATTTT
J: TRBJ1-1; size: NA; V: TRBV7-9; D: TRBD1; CDR3: CASSVTGGLNTEAFF; DNA: TGTGCCAGCAGCGTTACAGGGGGATTGAACACTGAAGCTTTCTTT
J: TRBJ2-7; size: NA; V: TRBV6-1; D: TRBD2; CDR3: CASSKPAGAYEQYF; DNA: TGTGCCAGCAGCAAGCCAGCGGGAGCATACGAGCAGTACTTC
J: TRBJ1-2; size: NA; V: TRBV5-5; D: NA; CDR3: CASSPRTRLNYGYTF; DNA: TGTGCCAGCAGCCCACGGACAAGACTTAACTATGGCTACACCTTC
J: TRBJ2-2; size: once; V: TRBV18; D: NA; CDR3: CASSPTQGSTGELFF; DNA: TGTGCCAGCTCACCAACCCAGGGGAGCACCGGGGAGCTGTTTTTT
J: TRBJ2-1; size: NA; V: TRBV7-9; D: NA; CDR3: CASSLLVGGQFF; DNA: TGTGCCAGCAGCTTATTGGTCGGGGGGCAGTTCTTC
J: TRBJ2-1; size: NA; V: TRBV28; D: NA; CDR3: CASRLRSNEQFF; DNA: TGTGCCAGCAGGCTTCGCAGCAATGAGCAGTTCTTC
J: TRBJ2-7; size: few; V: TRBV4-2; D: TRBD2; CDR3: CASSQDLLSSGTSSYEQYF; DNA: TGTGCCAGCAGCCAAGATTTGTTGTCTAGCGGGACCAGCTCCTACGAGCAGTACTTC
J: TRBJ2-1; size: NA; V: TRBV2; D: NA; CDR3: CASSRSSYNEQFF; DNA: TGTGCCAGCTCCCGGAGCTCCTACAATGAGCAGTTCTTC
J: TRBJ1-2; size: NA; V: TRBV7-9; D: TRBD1; CDR3: CASSLRSGTGVNGYTF; DNA: TGTGCCAGCAGCTTACGCTCCGGGACAGGGGTAAATGGCTACACCTTC
J: TRBJ1-5; size: NA; V: TRBV18; D: NA; CDR3: CASSPGENQPQHF; DNA: TGTGCCAGCTCGCCAGGGGAGAATCAGCCCCAGCATTTT
J: TRBJ2-7; size: NA; V: TRBV21-1; D: NA; CDR3: CASSSPQGQGAPRGYEQYF; DNA: TGTGCCAGCAGCAGCCCACAGGGACAGGGGGCCCCGAGGGGCTACGAGCAGTACTTC
J: TRBJ2-7; size: NA; V: TRBV10-3; D: TRBD2; CDR3: CAISDWTRGEQYF; DNA: TGTGCCATCAGTGACTGGACTAGGGGCGAGCAGTACTTC
J: TRBJ1-4; size: NA; V: TRBV6-1; D: NA; CDR3: CASSEPGGNEKLFF; DNA: TGTGCCAGCAGTGAACCGGGTGGAAATGAAAAACTGTTTTTT
J: TRBJ2-4; size: NA; V: TRBV15; D: NA; CDR3: CATSPAGTSKNIQYF; DNA: TGTGCCACCAGCCCTGCCGGGACATCCAAAAACATTCAGTACTTC
J: TRBJ2-1; size: NA; V: TRBV7-9; D: TRBD1; CDR3: CASSLALGTALSYNEQFF; DNA: TGTGCCAGCAGCTTAGCGCTAGGGACAGCGCTTTCCTACAATGAGCAGTTCTTC
J: TRBJ2-2; size: NA; V: TRBV10-3; D: TRBD2; CDR3: CAISLLAGVELFF; DNA: TGTGCCATCAGTCTGCTAGCGGGAGTGGAGCTGTTTTTT
J: TRBJ1-5; size: NA; V: TRBV6-5; D: NA; CDR3: CASSPQGAFNQPQHF; DNA: TGTGCCAGCAGTCCTCAAGGAGCTTTCAATCAGCCCCAGCATTTT
J: TRBJ2-5; size: NA; V: TRBV6-5; D: TRBD1; CDR3: CASSPRGSAETQYF; DNA: TGTGCCAGCAGTCCCAGGGGGTCGGCGGAGACCCAGTACTTC
J: TRBJ2-1; size: NA; V: TRBV11-3; D: TRBD2; CDR3: CASSLGLASDEQFF; DNA: TGTGCCAGCAGCTTAGGACTAGCGAGCGATGAGCAGTTCTTC
J: TRBJ2-1; size: NA; V: TRBV15; D: NA; CDR3: CATSRDRSGGYNEQFF; DNA: TGTGCCACCAGCAGAGATCGGAGCGGAGGCTACAATGAGCAGTTCTTC
J: TRBJ2-3; size: NA; V: TRBV28; D: TRBD2; CDR3: CASSDPGLAGTLDTQYF; DNA: TGTGCCAGCAGCGACCCGGGACTAGCGGGAACCTTGGATACGCAGTATTTT
J: TRBJ2-7; size: NA; V: TRBV18; D: TRBD1; CDR3: CASSHRDSSYEQYF; DNA: TGTGCCAGCTCCCACCGGGACAGCTCCTACGAGCAGTACTTC
J: TRBJ1-2; size: NA; V: TRBV7-9; D: NA; CDR3: CASSLFPGDGYTF; DNA: TGTGCCAGCAGCTTATTTCCGGGGGACGGCTACACCTTC
J: TRBJ2-7; size: NA; V: TRBV5-1; D: TRBD2; CDR3: CASSQTSGRAYEQYF; DNA: TGCGCCAGCAGCCAGACTAGCGGGAGGGCCTACGAGCAGTACTTC
J: TRBJ1-5; size: NA; V: TRBV19; D: TRBD1; CDR3: CASSGTGGPNQPQHF; DNA: TGTGCCAGTAGCGGGACAGGGGGCCCAAATCAGCCCCAGCATTTT
J: TRBJ2-7; size: NA; V: TRBV30; D: NA; CDR3: CAWSIPRPYEQYF; DNA: TGTGCCTGGAGTATCCCGCGTCCCTACGAGCAGTACTTC
J: TRBJ1-1; size: NA; V: TRBV28; D: TRBD1; CDR3: CASSLSGQGLNTEAFF; DNA: TGTGCCAGCAGTTTATCGGGACAGGGCTTGAACACTGAAGCTTTCTTT
J: TRBJ1-4; size: NA; V: TRBV25-1; D: NA; CDR3: CASSRGGLATNEKLFF; DNA: TGTGCCAGCAGCCGTGGGGGACTTGCAACTAATGAAAAACTGTTTTTT
J: TRBJ2-3; size: NA; V: TRBV5-4; D: TRBD2; CDR3: CASSLGGGKGDTQYF; DNA: TGTGCCAGCAGCTTGGGCGGGGGGAAGGGGGATACGCAGTATTTT
J: TRBJ2-7; size: NA; V: TRBV5-4; D: TRBD1; CDR3: CASSPTTGQRYF; DNA: TGTGCCAGCAGCCCTACGACAGGGCAGCGGTACTTC
J: TRBJ1-2; size: NA; V: TRBV7-9; D: NA; CDR3: CASSLGQLFNGYTF; DNA: TGTGCCAGCAGCTTGGGGCAGCTTTTTAATGGCTACACCTTC
J: TRBJ2-1; size: NA; V: TRBV4-1; D: NA; CDR3: CASSHLRLIQNEQFF; DNA: TGCGCCAGCAGCCACCTAAGACTGATACAAAATGAGCAGTTCTTC
J: TRBJ2-3; size: once; V: TRBV7-3; D: NA; CDR3: CASSLSGTADTQYF; DNA: TGTGCCAGCAGCTTAAGCGGGACTGCAGATACGCAGTATTTT
J: TRBJ1-1; size: NA; V: TRBV30; D: NA; CDR3: CAWSSYGNTEAFF; DNA: TGTGCCTGGAGTTCATACGGGAACACTGAAGCTTTCTTT
J: TRBJ2-5; size: few; V: TRBV6-6; D: TRBD2; CDR3: CASSRGLAGQETQYF; DNA: TGTGCCAGCAGTAGGGGACTAGCGGGCCAAGAGACCCAGTACTTC
J: TRBJ2-1; size: NA; V: TRBV5-4; D: TRBD1; CDR3: CASSFTGTGYFEQFF; DNA: TGTGCCAGCAGCTTTACCGGGACAGGGTATTTTGAGCAGTTCTTC
J: TRBJ2-7; size: NA; V: TRBV7-2; D: NA; CDR3: CASSPIGGYEQYF; DNA: TGTGCCAGCAGCCCAATAGGGGGCTACGAGCAGTACTTC